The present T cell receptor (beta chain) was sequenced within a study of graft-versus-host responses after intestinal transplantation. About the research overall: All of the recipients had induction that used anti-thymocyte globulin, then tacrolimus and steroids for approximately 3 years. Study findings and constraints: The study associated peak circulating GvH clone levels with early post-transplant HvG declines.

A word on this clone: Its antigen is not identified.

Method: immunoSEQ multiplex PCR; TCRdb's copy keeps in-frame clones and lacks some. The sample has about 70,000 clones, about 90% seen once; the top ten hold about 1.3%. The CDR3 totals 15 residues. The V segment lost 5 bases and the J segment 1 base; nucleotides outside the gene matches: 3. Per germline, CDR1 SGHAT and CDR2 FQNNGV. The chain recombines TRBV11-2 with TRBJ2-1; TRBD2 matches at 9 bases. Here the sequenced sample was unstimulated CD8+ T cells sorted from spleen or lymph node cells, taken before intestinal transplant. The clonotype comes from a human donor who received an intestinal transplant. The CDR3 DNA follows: TGTGCCAGCAGCCTCGCGGGGGGGTCCTACAATGAGCAGTTCTTC. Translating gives CASSLAGGSYNEQFF.